The rows below give T cell receptor beta chains drawn from one sample of a study of early T cells in non-severe SARS-CoV-2 infection. One entry per CDR3 protein, called by TCRdb with MiXCR from the 5' RACE reads. The repertoire has 85,000 to 90,000 distinct CDR3 sequences, 11% to 15% of them found once; the top ten carry around 6.4%. Sequencing was carried out using whole blood. These receptors originate from an adult who was a healthcare worker with PCR-confirmed SARS-CoV-2 infection or an uninfected control (not recorded which). The CDR3 runs from the conserved cysteine through the conserved F or W. A D gene is named only where the DNA matches it firmly. The size entry is marked missing in some rows and otherwise reads once, few, many or a size class.

j_call clone_size v_call d_call cdr3_aa cdr3_nt
TRBJ2-4 many TRBV7-8 . CASSLRVWNIQYF TGTGCCAGCAGCTTACGTGTCTGGAACATTCAGTACTTC
TRBJ2-3 few TRBV28 . CASTPRSDTQYF TGTGCCAGCACCCCTAGGTCAGATACGCAGTATTTT
TRBJ2-7 . TRBV7-2 . CASSEVTQVGSYEQYF TGTGCCAGCAGCGAAGTTACTCAGGTCGGGTCCTACGAGCAGTACTTC
TRBJ2-2 many TRBV5-4 . CASSVPTGQNTGELFF TGTGCCAGCAGCGTCCCGACAGGACAGAACACCGGGGAGCTGTTTTTT
TRBJ1-2 . TRBV9 . CASSRGAREGYTF TGTGCCAGCAGCCGTGGGGCCCGGGAGGGCTACACCTTC
TRBJ1-1 few TRBV2 . CASSEAGTAFF TGTGCCAGCAGTGAAGCCGGGACAGCTTTCTTT
TRBJ2-6 . TRBV29-1 TRBD1 CSAGQGNSGANVLTF TGCAGCGCCGGACAGGGAAACTCTGGGGCCAACGTCCTGACTTTC
TRBJ2-2 few TRBV9 TRBD1 CASSVGTGETGELFF TGTGCCAGCAGCGTCGGGACAGGGGAAACCGGGGAGCTGTTTTTT
TRBJ1-5 few TRBV28 . CASSLDPYSNQPQHF TGTGCCAGCAGTTTAGACCCCTATAGCAATCAGCCCCAGCATTTT
TRBJ1-2 few TRBV6-5 . CASSSQGIPKNGYTF TGTGCCAGCAGTAGCCAGGGGATCCCGAAAAATGGCTACACCTTC
TRBJ1-5 many TRBV6-2/TRBV6-3 . CASSYTGNQPQHF TGTGCCAGCAGTTATACGGGCAATCAGCCCCAGCATTTT
TRBJ1-1 few TRBV12-3/TRBV12-4 . CASSVNGNTEAFF TGTGCCAGCAGTGTTAATGGGAACACTGAAGCTTTCTTT
TRBJ2-3 . TRBV20-1 TRBD1 CSARTGGGKDTQYF TGCAGTGCCCGGACAGGGGGAGGTAAAGATACGCAGTATTTT
TRBJ2-3 . TRBV19 . CASSRGTLNTDTQYF TGTGCCAGTAGCAGGGGGACTTTGAACACAGATACGCAGTATTTT
TRBJ1-2 . TRBV7-9 . CASSLNLENYGYTF TGTGCCAGCAGCTTAAACCTGGAGAACTATGGCTACACCTTC
TRBJ2-1 many TRBV7-2 . CASSPGGNEQFF TGTGCCAGCAGCCCCGGGGGCAATGAGCAGTTCTTC
TRBJ1-3 many TRBV5-5 . CASSLIPGNTIYF TGTGCCAGCAGCCTAATTCCCGGAAACACCATATATTTT
TRBJ2-7 . TRBV3-1 . CASSQAGATYEQYF TGTGCCAGCAGCCAAGCGGGGGCTACCTACGAGCAGTACTTC
TRBJ1-1 . TRBV20-1 . CSARDLLVRAFF TGCAGTGCTAGAGACCTCCTCGTCCGGGCTTTCTTT
TRBJ2-7 few TRBV10-3 . CAISDRGSRSYEQYF TGTGCCATCAGTGATAGGGGGTCCCGCTCCTACGAGCAGTACTTC
TRBJ2-5 many TRBV20-1 TRBD2 CIASGGGETQYF TGCATCGCTAGCGGGGGAGGAGAGACCCAGTACTTC
TRBJ2-2 . TRBV4-3 . CASSHFDSNTGELFF TGCGCCAGCAGCCATTTCGACTCTAACACCGGGGAGCTGTTTTTT
TRBJ2-3 . TRBV12-3/TRBV12-4 TRBD2 CAVLAGEGTDTQYF TGTGCCGTCCTAGCGGGGGAGGGCACAGATACGCAGTATTTT
TRBJ2-2 few TRBV30 . CAWSVLTTTGELFF TGTGCCTGGAGTGTACTGACAACCACCGGGGAGCTGTTTTTT
TRBJ2-5 few TRBV4-2 TRBD2 CASSRGTSGGQETQYF TGTGCCAGCAGCCGTGGGACTAGCGGGGGCCAAGAGACCCAGTACTTC
TRBJ1-1 many TRBV18 . CASSPAQVNTEAFF TGTGCCAGCTCACCGGCTCAGGTGAACACTGAAGCTTTCTTT
TRBJ1-5 . TRBV4-1 . CASSQDREPNQPQHF TGCGCCAGCAGCCAAGACAGGGAACCAAATCAGCCCCAGCATTTT
TRBJ2-5 few TRBV10-3 . CAISDTGFTQYF TGTGCCATCAGTGATACGGGTTTTACCCAGTACTTC
TRBJ2-3 few TRBV29-1 . CSVENAQGPTDTQYF TGCAGCGTTGAGAACGCCCAGGGCCCCACAGATACGCAGTATTTT
TRBJ1-1 . TRBV9 . CASSVAAGGAPTEAFF TGTGCCAGCAGCGTAGCGGCCGGGGGGGCGCCGACTGAAGCTTTCTTT
TRBJ1-2 . TRBV6-5 . CASRVQGERGYTF TGTGCCAGCAGAGTACAGGGAGAGCGTGGCTACACCTTC
TRBJ2-2 . TRBV6-2/TRBV6-3 . CASKGALPNTGELFF TGTGCCAGCAAAGGGGCACTTCCGAACACCGGGGAGCTGTTTTTT
TRBJ1-6 few TRBV5-5 . CASSFVGTLSNSPLHF TGTGCCAGCAGCTTTGTGGGGACCCTATCTAATTCACCCCTCCACTTT
TRBJ2-7 . TRBV10-3 . CAISPGYEQYF TGTGCCATCAGTCCGGGCTACGAGCAGTACTTC